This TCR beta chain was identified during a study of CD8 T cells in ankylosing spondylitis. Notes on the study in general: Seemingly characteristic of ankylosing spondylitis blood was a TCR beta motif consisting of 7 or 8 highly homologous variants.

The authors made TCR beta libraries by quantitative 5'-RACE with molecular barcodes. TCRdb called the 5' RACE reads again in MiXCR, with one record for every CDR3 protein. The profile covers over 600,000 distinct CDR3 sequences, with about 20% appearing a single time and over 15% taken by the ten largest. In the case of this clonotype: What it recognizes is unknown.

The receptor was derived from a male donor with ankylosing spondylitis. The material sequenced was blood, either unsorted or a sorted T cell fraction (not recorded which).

The CDR3 bases are TGTGCCAGCAGTTTACACGAAAGTTTGAAGGCAGATACGCAGTATTTT. It yields the protein CASSLHESLKADTQYF. The genes are TRBV12-3 or TRBV12-4 and TRBJ2-3; D unresolved. CDR3 length: 16 residues. Trimming stripped 2 bases from V and 4 bases from J, with 16 bases between.